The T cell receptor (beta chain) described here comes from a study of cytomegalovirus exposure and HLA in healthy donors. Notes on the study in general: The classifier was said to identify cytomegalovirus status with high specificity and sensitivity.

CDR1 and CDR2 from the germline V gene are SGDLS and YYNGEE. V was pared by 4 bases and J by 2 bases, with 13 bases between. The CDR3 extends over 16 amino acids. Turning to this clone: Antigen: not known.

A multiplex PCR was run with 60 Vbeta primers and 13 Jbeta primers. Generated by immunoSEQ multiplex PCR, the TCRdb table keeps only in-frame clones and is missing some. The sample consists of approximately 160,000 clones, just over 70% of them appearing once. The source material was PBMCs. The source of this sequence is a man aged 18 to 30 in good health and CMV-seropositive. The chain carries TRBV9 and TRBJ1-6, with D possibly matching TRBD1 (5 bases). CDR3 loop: CASSPWGGTYNSPLHF. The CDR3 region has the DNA TGTGCCAGCAGCCCCTGGGGGGGAACCTATAATTCACCCCTCCACTTT.